This passage covers 8 T cell receptor beta chains from one sample sequenced in a study of tumor-infiltrating lymphocytes in primary liver carcinoma. Without any cell sorting, roughly 17-31 mg of bulk tissue yielded co-extracted RNA and DNA. The template, 500 ng total RNA, yielded TCR beta cDNA made with a constant-region primer. Libraries for TCR beta were built through three nested multiplex PCR rounds, which together made up a slightly modified ARM-PCR procedure. It was with TRBV1-TRBV30 forward primers and a C-beta reverse primer that the first two PCR rounds were run, at about 10 cycles each. Using its own MiXCR run on the multiplex PCR reads, TCRdb lists one record per CDR3 protein. The table has roughly 100,000 distinct CDR3 sequences, under 70% seen once. Input material: liver tumor tissue from sampling region 2. Indicated subset: tumor region T2, inferior pole. These receptor sequences come from a woman aged 55-70 years with primary liver carcinoma and hepatitis B virus infection.

Notes on this clonotype: Mismatch with germline at one junction end may stem from a read error. This CDR3 reads CTSSLADSGSYNEQFF. The CDR3 DNA sequence: TGTACCAGCAGTTTGGCGGATAGCGGGTCCTACAATGAGCAGTTCTTC. The chain is built from TRBV6-5 and TRBJ2-1, with TRBD2 matching over 7 bases. The CDR3 runs to 16 residues. CDR1 MNHEY and CDR2 SVGAGI come from the germline V gene.

In this sample, this clonotype turned up a few times. The genes are TRBV28 and TRBJ1-6; D gene unclear. V shed 3 bases and J shed 7 bases, with 7 bases lying between them. Germline V lookup: CDR1 MDHEN, CDR2 SYDVKM. This CDR3 spans 13 amino acids. The CDR3 DNA sequence: TGTGCCAGCAGTTTGCTGGGAAATTCACCCCTCCACTTT. As protein: CASSLLGNSPLHF.

V gene TRBV29-1 combines with J gene TRBJ2-1; D is ambiguous. Trimming pared 4 bases from V and 10 bases from J, leaving 8 bases between. The CDR3 is made up of 10 amino acids. Germline CDR1 is SQVTM and CDR2 is ANQGSEA. This CDR3 is CSVGVWEQFF. CDR3 sequence (DNA): TGCAGCGTTGGCGTTTGGGAGCAGTTCTTC.

A note on this clonotype: Relative to the germline gene, one junction end is altered; a read error may explain this. J is TRBJ1-5 and V is TRBV6-6; no clear D. The CDR3 is 13 amino acids. Germline V CDR1 and CDR2: MNHNY, SVGAGI (reference sequence). The CDR3 DNA reads as TGTACCAGCAGCCAAGACCCCCTTTCGCCCCGGCATTTT. It yields the protein CTSSQDPLSPRHF.

As regards this clonotype: A clone one base away is much larger, so this may be a read error. CDR3 in DNA: TGTGCCAGCAGTTTACCCTCCAGTGGGGACGAGCAGTACTTC. Encoded protein: CASSLPSSGDEQYF. The J gene is TRBJ2-7, the V gene TRBV28; D is unresolved. This CDR3 is built from 14 residues. Germline lookup yields CDR1 MDHEN and CDR2 SYDVKM. The ends were cut back, 2 bases at V and 5 bases at J, with 13 bases in the middle.

Ten or more counts support this clonotype. CDR3 nucleotide sequence: TGTGCCAGCAGCATAAGGGGTACTGTGGAGCAGTACTTC. It is translated as CASSIRGTVEQYF. V usage is TRBV13 and J usage is TRBJ2-7; D might be TRBD1 (5 bases). V was cut by 5 bases and J by 7 bases, with 15 bases left in between. CDR1 and CDR2 (germline): PRHDT, FYEKMQ (reference sequence). The length of the CDR3 is 13 residues.

In its sample, this clonotype was seen a few times. The genes are TRBV20-1 and TRBJ2-1; no clear D gene. The germline CDR1 and CDR2 sequences are DFQATT and SNEGSKA (reference sequence). The V end lost 6 bases, the J end lost 8 bases, and 20 bases lay between the germline ends. The CDR3 is 14 amino acids. CDR3 sequence: CSAHLRLGRDEQFF. The DNA for the CDR3 is TGCAGTGCCCACCTGCGGCTAGGAAGGGATGAGCAGTTCTTC.

V gene TRBV18 combines with J gene TRBJ1-1, with D unresolved. The germline V gene encodes CDR1 KGHSH and CDR2 LQKENI. The CDR3 runs to 14 residues. Between the trimmed V and J ends, which lost 5 bases and 5 bases, there was a span of 15 bases. The CDR3 loop is CASSEQRRGTEAFF. As DNA, the CDR3 is TGTGCCAGCTCAGAACAGAGGCGCGGGACTGAAGCTTTCTTT. The variable domain in full, completed from reference TRBV18 and TRBJ1-1, reads NAGVMQNPRHLVRRRGQEARLRCSPMKGHSHVYWYRQLPEEGLKFMVYLQKENIIDESGMPKERFSAEFPKEGPSILRIQQVVRGDSAAYFCASSEQRRGTEAFFGQGTRLTVV.